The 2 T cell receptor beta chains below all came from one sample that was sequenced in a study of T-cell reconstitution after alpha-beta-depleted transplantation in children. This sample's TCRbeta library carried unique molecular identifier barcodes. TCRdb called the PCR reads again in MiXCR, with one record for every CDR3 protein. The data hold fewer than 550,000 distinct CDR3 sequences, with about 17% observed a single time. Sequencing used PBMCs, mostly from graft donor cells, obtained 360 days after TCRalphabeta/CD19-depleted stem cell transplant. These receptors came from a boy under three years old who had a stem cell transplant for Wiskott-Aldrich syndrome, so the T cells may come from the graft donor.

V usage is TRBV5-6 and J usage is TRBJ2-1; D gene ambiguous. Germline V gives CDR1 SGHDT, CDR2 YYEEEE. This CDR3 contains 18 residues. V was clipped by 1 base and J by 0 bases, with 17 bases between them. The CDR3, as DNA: TGTGCCAGCAGCTTGTCCTATCCCCCTGAAAGCTCCTACAATGAGCAGTTCTTC. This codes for CASSLSYPPESSYNEQFF.

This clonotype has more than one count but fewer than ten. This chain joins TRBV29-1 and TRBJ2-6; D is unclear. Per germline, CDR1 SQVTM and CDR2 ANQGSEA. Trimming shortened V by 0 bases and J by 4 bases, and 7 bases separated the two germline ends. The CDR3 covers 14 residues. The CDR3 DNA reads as TGCAGCGTTGAAGATCGGCCGGGGGCCAACGTCCTGACTTTC. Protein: CSVEDRPGANVLTF.